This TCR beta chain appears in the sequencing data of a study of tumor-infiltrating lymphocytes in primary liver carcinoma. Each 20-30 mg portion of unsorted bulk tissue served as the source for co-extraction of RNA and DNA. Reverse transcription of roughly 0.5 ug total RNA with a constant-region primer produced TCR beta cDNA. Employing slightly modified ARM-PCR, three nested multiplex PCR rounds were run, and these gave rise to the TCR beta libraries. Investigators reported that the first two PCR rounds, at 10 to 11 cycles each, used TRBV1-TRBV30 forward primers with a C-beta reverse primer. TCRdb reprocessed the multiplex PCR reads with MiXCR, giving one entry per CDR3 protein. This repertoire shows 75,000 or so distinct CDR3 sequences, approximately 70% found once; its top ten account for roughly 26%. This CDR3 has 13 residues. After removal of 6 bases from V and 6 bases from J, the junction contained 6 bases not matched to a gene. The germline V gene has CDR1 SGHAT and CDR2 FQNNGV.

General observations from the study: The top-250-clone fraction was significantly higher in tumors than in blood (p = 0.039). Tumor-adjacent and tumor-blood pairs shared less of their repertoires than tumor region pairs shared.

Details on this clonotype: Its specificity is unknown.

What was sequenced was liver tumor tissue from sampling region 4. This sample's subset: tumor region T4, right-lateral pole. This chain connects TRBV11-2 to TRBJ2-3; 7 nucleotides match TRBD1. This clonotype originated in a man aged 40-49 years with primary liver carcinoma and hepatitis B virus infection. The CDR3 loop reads CASRTGNVDTQYF. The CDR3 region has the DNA TGTGCCAGCAGGACAGGGAACGTGGATACGCAGTATTTT.